This T cell receptor (beta chain) was identified during a study of blood T cell repertoires in COVID-19. Study as a whole: Samples representing acute and convalescent COVID-19 were sourced from the United States, Italy and Spain.

Authors' analysis steps: Using reference gene primer amplification, nucleated cell counts were estimated. Assay used: immunoSEQ multiplex PCR; TCRdb lists only in-frame clones, some missing. D and trimming come from the DNA, and the V and J calls and clone size come from that table. The data hold about 190,000 clones, with about 90% observed a single time. Sequencing was performed on peripheral blood. The sequence came from a man aged 45 to 65 with acute or convalescent COVID-19.

The CDR3 region has the DNA TGTGCCAGCAGCTTGGTGGCGGGAAACACTGAAGCTTTCTTT. The encoded protein is CASSLVAGNTEAFF. The rearrangement joins TRBV5-5 to TRBJ1-1, with D hard to call. Germline assignment: CDR1 SGHKS and CDR2 YYEKEE (reference sequence). The CDR3 loop spans 14 amino acids. The V end was cut by 0 bases, the J end by 2 bases, with 8 bases between.